This TCR beta chain was captured in a study of sequential checkpoint blockade in melanoma. Across the study: Patients were randomized 1:1 to nivolumab-then-ipilimumab or ipilimumab-then-nivolumab first-line. Both treatment sequences were followed by maintenance nivolumab.

Method: immunoSEQ multiplex PCR; TCRdb's copy keeps in-frame clones and lacks some. Found here are roughly 28,000 clones, around three quarters of them singletons; the top ten hold 13%. Treatment in this sample: randomized to nivolumab then ipilimumab (arm A) or the reverse (arm B). None of the patients previously received DNA-damaging chemotherapy. From thawed PBMCs, live CD3+CD8+ cells negative for CD19 and CD56 were sorted. Germline lookup yields CDR1 SGDLS and CDR2 YYNGEE. This CDR3 contains 14 residues. The trim removed 4 bases at V and 5 bases at J, leaving 7 bases unmatched. The clonotype was recovered from a human donor with melanoma. This specimen consisted of CD8+ T cells sorted from blood (inferred from file names), obtained from a patient given nivolumab and ipilimumab in sequence. The V gene is TRBV9, the J gene TRBJ2-7; 9 bases align to TRBD1. The CDR3 sequence: CASSLGQGLDEQYF. In DNA form, the CDR3 reads TGTGCCAGCAGCCTCGGACAGGGGCTGGACGAGCAGTACTTC.